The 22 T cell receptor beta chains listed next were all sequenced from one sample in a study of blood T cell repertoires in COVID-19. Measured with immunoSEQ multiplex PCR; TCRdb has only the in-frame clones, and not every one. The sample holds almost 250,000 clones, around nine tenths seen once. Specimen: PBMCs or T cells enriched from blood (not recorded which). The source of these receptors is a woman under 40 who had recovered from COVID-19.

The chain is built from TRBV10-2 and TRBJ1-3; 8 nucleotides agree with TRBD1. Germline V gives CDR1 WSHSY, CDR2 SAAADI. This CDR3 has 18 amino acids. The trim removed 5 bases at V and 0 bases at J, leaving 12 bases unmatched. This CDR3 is CASSFAGTGAHSGNTIYF. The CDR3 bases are TGCGCCAGCAGTTTTGCCGGGACAGGAGCGCACTCTGGAAACACCATATATTTT.

The CDR3 is CASSLDRLTDTQYF. The CDR3 coding sequence is TGTGCCAGCAGCCTCGACAGACTCACAGATACGCAGTATTTT. This chain connects TRBV7-3 to TRBJ2-3, with D tentatively TRBD1 (5 bases). CDR3 length equals 14 residues. Germline CDR1 and CDR2: SGHTA and FQGTGA. V shed 5 bases and J shed 2 bases, with 11 bases lying between them.

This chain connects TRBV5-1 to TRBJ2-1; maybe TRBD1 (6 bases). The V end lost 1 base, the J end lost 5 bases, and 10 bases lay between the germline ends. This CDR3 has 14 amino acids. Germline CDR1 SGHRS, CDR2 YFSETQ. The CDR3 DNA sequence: TGCGCCAGCAGCTTGACAGGGATCAACAATGAGCAGTTCTTC. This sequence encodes CASSLTGINNEQFF.

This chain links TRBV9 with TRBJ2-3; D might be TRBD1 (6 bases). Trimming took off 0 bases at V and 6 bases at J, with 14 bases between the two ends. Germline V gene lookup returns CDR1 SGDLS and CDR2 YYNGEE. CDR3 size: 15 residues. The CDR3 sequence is CASSVAGRGGDTQYF. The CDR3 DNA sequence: TGTGCCAGCAGCGTAGCGGGCAGGGGTGGGGATACGCAGTATTTT.

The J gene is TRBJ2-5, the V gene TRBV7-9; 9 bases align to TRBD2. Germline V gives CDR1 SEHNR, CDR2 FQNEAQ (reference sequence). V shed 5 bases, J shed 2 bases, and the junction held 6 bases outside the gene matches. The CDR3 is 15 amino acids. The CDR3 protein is CASSLSTSGQETQYF. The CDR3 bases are TGTGCCAGCAGCCTATCGACTAGCGGACAAGAGACCCAGTACTTC.

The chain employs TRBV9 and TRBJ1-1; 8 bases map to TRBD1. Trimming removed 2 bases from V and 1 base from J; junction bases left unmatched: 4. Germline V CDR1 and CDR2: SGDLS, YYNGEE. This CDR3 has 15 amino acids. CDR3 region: CASSVRQGQNTEAFF. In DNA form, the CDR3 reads TGTGCCAGCAGCGTGAGACAGGGGCAGAACACTGAAGCTTTCTTT. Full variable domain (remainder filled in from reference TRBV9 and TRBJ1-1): DSGVTQTPKHLITATGQRVTLRCSPRSGDLSVYWYQQSLDQGLQFLIQYYNGEERAKGNILERFSAQQFPDLHSELNLSSLELGDSALYFCASSVRQGQNTEAFFGQGTRLTVV.

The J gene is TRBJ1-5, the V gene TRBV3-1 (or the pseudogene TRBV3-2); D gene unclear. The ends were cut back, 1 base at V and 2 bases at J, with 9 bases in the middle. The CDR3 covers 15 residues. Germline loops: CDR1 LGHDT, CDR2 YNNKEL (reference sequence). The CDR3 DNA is TGTGCCAGCAGCCAAGTCTTCGGGGGCAATCAGCCCCAGCATTTT. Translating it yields CASSQVFGGNQPQHF.

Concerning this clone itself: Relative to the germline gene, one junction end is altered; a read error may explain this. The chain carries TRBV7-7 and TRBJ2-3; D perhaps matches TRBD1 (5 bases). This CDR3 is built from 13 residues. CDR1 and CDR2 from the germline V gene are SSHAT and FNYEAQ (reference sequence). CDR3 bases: TGTGCTAGCAGCTTCGCAGGGTCAGATACGCAGTATTTT. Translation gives CASSFAGSDTQYF.

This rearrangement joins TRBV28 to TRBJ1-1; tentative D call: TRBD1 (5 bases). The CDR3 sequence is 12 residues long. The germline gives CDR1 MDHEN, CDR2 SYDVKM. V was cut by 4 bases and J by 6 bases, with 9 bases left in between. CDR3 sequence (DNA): TGTGCCAGCAGTTCCAGGGTGCCTGAAGCTTTCTTT. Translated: CASSSRVPEAFF.

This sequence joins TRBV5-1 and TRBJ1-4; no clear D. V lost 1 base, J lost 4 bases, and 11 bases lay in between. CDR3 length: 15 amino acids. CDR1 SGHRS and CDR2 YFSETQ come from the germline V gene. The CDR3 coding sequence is TGCGCCAGCAGCTTGTATCCAGCGCTTAATGAAAAACTGTTTTTT. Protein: CASSLYPALNEKLFF.

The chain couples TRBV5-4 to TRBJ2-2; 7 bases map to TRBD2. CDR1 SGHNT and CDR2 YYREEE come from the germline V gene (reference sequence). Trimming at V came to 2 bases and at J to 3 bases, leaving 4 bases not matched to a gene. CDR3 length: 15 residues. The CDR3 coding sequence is TGTGCCAGCAGCTTAAGCGGGGCGTACACCGGGGAGCTGTTTTTT. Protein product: CASSLSGAYTGELFF.

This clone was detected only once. CDR3 bases: TGTGCCTGGAGCCTAGCGGGAGGGTTCCGCGAGCAGTACTTC. This translates into CAWSLAGGFREQYF. This rearrangement joins TRBV30 to TRBJ2-7; 12 bases are shared with TRBD2. The length of the CDR3 is 14 residues. Trimming removed 3 bases from V and 6 bases from J; junction bases left unmatched: 6. CDR1 is GTSNPN, CDR2 SVGIG, per germline (reference sequence). The full variable domain, its missing parts supplied by reference TRBV30 and TRBJ2-7, is SQTIHQWPATLVQPVGSPLSLECTVEGTSNPNLYWYRQAAGRGLQLLFYSVGIGQISSEVPQNLSASRPQDRQFILSSKKLLLSDSGFYLCAWSLAGGFREQYFGPGTRLTVT.

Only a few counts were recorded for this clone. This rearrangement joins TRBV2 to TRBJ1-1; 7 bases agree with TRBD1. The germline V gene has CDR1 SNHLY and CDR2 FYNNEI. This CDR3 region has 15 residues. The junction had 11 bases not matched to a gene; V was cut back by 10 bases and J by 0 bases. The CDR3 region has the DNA TGTGCCACCCAGCCGGGACAGCGCATGAACACTGAAGCTTTCTTT. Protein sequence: CATQPGQRMNTEAFF.

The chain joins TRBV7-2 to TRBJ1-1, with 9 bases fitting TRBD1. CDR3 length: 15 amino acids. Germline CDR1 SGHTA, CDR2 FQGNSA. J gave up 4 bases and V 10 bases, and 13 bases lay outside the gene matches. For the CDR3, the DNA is TGTGCCACCCAAACAGGGGGCGGATTTGGCACTGAAGCTTTCTTT. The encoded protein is CATQTGGGFGTEAFF.

The CDR3 reads CASSARDSPNEQFF. DNA for the CDR3: TGTGCCAGCAGCGCCCGGGACTCCCCCAATGAGCAGTTCTTC. The chain recombines TRBV9 with TRBJ2-1, with a tentative D call TRBD2 (6 bases). This CDR3 comprises 14 residues. Germline V gene sequence: CDR1 SGDLS, CDR2 YYNGEE. V dropped 3 bases and J dropped 6 bases, with 13 bases sitting between them.

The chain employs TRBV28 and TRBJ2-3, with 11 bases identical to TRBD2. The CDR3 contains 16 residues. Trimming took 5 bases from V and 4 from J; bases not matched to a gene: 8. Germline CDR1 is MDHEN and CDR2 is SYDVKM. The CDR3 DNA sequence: TGTGCCAGCAGTCCAATAGCGGGAGGGCCAGCAGATACGCAGTATTTT. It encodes CASSPIAGGPADTQYF. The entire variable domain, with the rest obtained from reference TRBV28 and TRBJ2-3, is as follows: DVKVTQSSRYLVKRTGEKVFLECVQDMDHENMFWYRQDPGLGLRLIYFSYDVKMKEKGDIPEGYSVSREKKERFSLILESASTNQTSMYLCASSPIAGGPADTQYFGPGTRLTVL.

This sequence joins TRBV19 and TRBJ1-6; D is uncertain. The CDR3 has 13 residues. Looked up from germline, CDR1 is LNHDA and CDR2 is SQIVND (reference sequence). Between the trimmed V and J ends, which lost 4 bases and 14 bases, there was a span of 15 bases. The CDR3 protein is CASSTERRGSLHF. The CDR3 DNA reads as TGTGCCAGTAGTACGGAAAGACGGGGATCCCTCCACTTT.

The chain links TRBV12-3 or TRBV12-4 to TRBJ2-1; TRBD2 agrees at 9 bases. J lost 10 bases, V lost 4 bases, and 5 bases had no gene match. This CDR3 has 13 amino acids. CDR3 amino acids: CASSSGLAGEQFF. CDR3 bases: TGTGCCAGCAGTTCGGGACTAGCTGGAGAGCAGTTCTTC.

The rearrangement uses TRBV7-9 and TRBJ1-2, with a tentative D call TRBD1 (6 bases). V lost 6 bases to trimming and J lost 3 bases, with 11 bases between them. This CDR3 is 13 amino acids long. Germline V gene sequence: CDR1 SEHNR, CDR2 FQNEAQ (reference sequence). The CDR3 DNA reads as TGTGCCAGCAGTTCCGGACAGTACTATGGCTACACCTTC. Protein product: CASSSGQYYGYTF.

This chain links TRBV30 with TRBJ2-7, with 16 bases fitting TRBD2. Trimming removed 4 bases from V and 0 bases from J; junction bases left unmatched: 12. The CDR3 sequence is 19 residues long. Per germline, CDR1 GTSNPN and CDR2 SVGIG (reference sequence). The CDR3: CAWTPGLAGGPSGSYEQYF. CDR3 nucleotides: TGTGCCTGGACTCCGGGACTAGCGGGAGGGCCATCCGGCTCCTACGAGCAGTACTTC.

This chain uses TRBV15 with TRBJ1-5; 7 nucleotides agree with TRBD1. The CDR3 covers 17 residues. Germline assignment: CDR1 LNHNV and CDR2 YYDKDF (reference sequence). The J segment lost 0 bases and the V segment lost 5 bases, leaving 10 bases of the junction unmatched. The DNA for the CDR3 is TGTGCCACCAGCGTAGAGGTAGCAGGGGGTAGCAATCAGCCCCAGCATTTT. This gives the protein CATSVEVAGGSNQPQHF. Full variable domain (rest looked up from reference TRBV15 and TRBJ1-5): DAMVIQNPRYQVTQFGKPVTLSCSQTLNHNVMYWYQQKSSQAPKLLFHYYDKDFNNEADTPDNFQSRRPNTSFCFLDIRSPGLGDTAMYLCATSVEVAGGSNQPQHFGDGTRLSIL.

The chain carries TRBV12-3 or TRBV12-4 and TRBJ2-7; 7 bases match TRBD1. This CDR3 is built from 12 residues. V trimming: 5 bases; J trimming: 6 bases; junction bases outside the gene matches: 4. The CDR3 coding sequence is TGTGCCAGCAGTACTACAGGGGTCGAGCAGTACTTC. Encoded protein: CASSTTGVEQYF.